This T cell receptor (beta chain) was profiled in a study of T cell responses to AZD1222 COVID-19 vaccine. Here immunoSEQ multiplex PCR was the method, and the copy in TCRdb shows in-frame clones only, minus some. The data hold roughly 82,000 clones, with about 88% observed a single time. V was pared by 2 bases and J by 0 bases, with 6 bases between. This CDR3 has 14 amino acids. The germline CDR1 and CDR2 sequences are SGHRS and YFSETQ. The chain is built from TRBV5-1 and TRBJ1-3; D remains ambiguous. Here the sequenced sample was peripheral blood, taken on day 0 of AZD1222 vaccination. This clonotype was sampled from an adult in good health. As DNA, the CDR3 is TGCGCCAGCAGCTTCTCAGGCTCTGGAAACACCATATATTTT. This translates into CASSFSGSGNTIYF.